Detailed here is one T cell receptor (beta chain). Its antigen is unknown. The record originates from a study of OX40 agonist ivuxolimab in advanced cancers. Study as a whole: From roughly 23 to 90 years was the age range, with a mean of around 60 years, and over 80% were male. Checkpoint inhibitors had been given previously to approximately 41% of patients.

Some clones are missing from TCRdb's copy, which holds only in-frame ones; the method was immunoSEQ multiplex PCR. Here the sample spans about 48,000 clones, about 89% being singletons. Study observations and caveats: Low normalized clonal expansion also occurred in some nonresponding patients. Relatively little clonal expansion, among the lowest observed, appeared in partial responders at 0.1-3.0 mg/kg.

V shed 6 bases and J 3 bases; nucleotides not matched to a gene: 9. This CDR3 is built from 15 residues. CDR1 is SEHNR, CDR2 FQNEAQ, per germline (reference sequence). The material sequenced was CD4+ or CD8+ T cells sorted from blood, taken in a trial of the OX40 agonist ivuxolimab. The sequence was obtained from an adult with an advanced solid tumor such as melanoma, head and neck, liver or kidney cancer. The chain uses TRBV7-9 and TRBJ2-5; 8 nucleotides align to TRBD2. In nucleotides, the CDR3 is TGTGCCAGCAGTCTATTCGGGGGGGGAAAAGAGACCCAGTACTTC. Residues: CASSLFGGGKETQYF.